Below are 10 T cell receptor beta chains sequenced from a single sample in a study of cytomegalovirus exposure and HLA in healthy donors (TCRdb year 2017). Libraries came from the immunoSEQ multiplex PCR assay. TCRdb took over this immuneACCESS table, retaining in-frame rearrangements with V and J assigned. Such tables are incomplete; in checked studies, under half of the missing clones stem from an unresolved V gene, and the remainder is unexplained. This sample comprises more than 120,000 clones, around 87% of them detected only once. The ten biggest clones cover less than 9% of the sample. Material for sequencing was PBMCs. Every receptor here comes from a man between 18 and 35 years old in good health and CMV-seropositive.

V usage is TRBV11-2 and J usage is TRBJ2-7; weak D call: TRBD2 (7 bases). The CDR3 is 18 amino acids. V dropped 2 bases and J dropped 6 bases, with 26 bases sitting between them. CDR1 and CDR2 (germline): SGHAT, FQNNGV. The DNA of the CDR3 is TGTGCCAGCAGCTTAAGTGGGAGGGGGGGCCGTCGAAATGTCGAGCAGTACTTC. This gives the protein CASSLSGRGGRRNVEQYF. The full variable domain, rest sourced from reference TRBV11-2 and TRBJ2-7, is EAGVAQSPRYKIIEKRQSVAFWCNPISGHATLYWYQQILGQGPKLLIQFQNNGVVDDSQLPKDRFSAERLKGVDSTLKIQPAKLEDSAVYLCASSLSGRGGRRNVEQYFGPGTRLTVT.

The chain joins TRBV5-1 to TRBJ2-1; D is uncertain. In germline, CDR1 is SGHRS, CDR2 YFSETQ. This CDR3 has 16 amino acids. Trimming pared 0 bases from V and 6 bases from J, leaving 16 bases between. The CDR3 DNA sequence: TGCGCCAGCAGCTTGGGAGCGACCCTGTTACGCAATGAGCAGTTCTTC. Translated: CASSLGATLLRNEQFF.

J is TRBJ1-3 and V is TRBV18, with 7 bases that match TRBD1. Trimming took 4 bases from V and 7 from J; bases not matched to a gene: 7. The CDR3 extends over 14 amino acids. Germline V CDR1 and CDR2: KGHSH, LQKENI. The CDR3: CASSRQGETNTIYF. The CDR3 DNA follows: TGTGCCAGCTCACGACAGGGTGAGACGAACACCATATATTTT.

The chain employs TRBV6-6 and TRBJ1-6; maybe TRBD1 (6 bases). The CDR3 extends over 14 amino acids. Germline lookup yields CDR1 MNHNY and CDR2 SVGAGI (reference sequence). The ends were cut back, 2 bases at V and 9 bases at J, with 11 bases in the middle. The CDR3 region is CASSYRGLSSPLHF. As DNA, the CDR3 is TGTGCCAGCAGTTACAGGGGGTTAAGTTCACCCCTCCACTTT.

This sequence joins TRBV5-6 and TRBJ2-1; possibly TRBD2 for D (6 bases). This CDR3 region has 15 residues. Trimming removed 0 bases at V and 9 bases at J, with 16 bases between. Germline V gene lookup returns CDR1 SGHDT and CDR2 YYEEEE. CDR3: CASSLGGGAPSEQFF. The CDR3 DNA reads TGTGCCAGCAGCTTGGGGGGCGGGGCGCCCAGTGAGCAGTTCTTC. The full variable domain, in which reference TRBV5-6 and TRBJ2-1 provide the parts outside the CDR3, is DAGVTQSPTHLIKTRGQQVTLRCSPKSGHDTVSWYQQALGQGPQFIFQYYEEEERQRGNFPDRFSGHQFPNYSSELNVNALLLGDSALYLCASSLGGGAPSEQFFGPGTRLTVL.

V gene TRBV7-3 combines with J gene TRBJ1-2, with a weak D call TRBD1 (6 bases). The CDR3 runs to 12 residues. The germline V gene encodes CDR1 SGHTA and CDR2 FQGTGA. V lost 5 bases and J lost 7, with 11 bases in between. CDR3 DNA sequence: TGTGCCAGCAGCAACAGGGTTTTTGGCTACACCTTC. It specifies CASSNRVFGYTF. The variable domain in full, completed from reference TRBV7-3 and TRBJ1-2, reads GAGVSQTPSNKVTEKGKYVELRCDPISGHTALYWYRQSLGQGPEFLIYFQGTGAADDSGLPNDRFFAVRPEGSVSTLKIQRTERGDSAVYLCASSNRVFGYTFGSGTRLTVV.

J is TRBJ2-1 and V is TRBV5-8; D is perhaps TRBD1 (6 bases). Trimming took 4 bases from V and 8 from J, leaving 22 bases between them. The CDR3 totals 16 residues. Germline CDR1 SGHTS, CDR2 YDEGEE. CDR3 residues: CASSPTPGQPKDEQFF. For the CDR3, the DNA is TGTGCCAGCAGCCCTACCCCGGGACAACCTAAGGATGAGCAGTTCTTC.

The chain employs TRBV27 and TRBJ2-6; 9 bases match TRBD1. The CDR3 totals 15 residues. After removal of 5 bases from V and 3 bases from J, the junction contained 2 bases not matched to a gene. CDR1 is MNHEY, CDR2 SMNVEV, per germline (reference sequence). DNA for the CDR3: TGTGCCAGCAGTCCGGACAGGGGTGGGGCCAACGTCCTGACTTTC. This translates into CASSPDRGGANVLTF.

V usage is TRBV6-5 and J usage is TRBJ1-4; 11 nucleotides match TRBD1. The CDR3 extends over 14 amino acids. The junction had 7 bases not matched to a gene; V was cut back by 2 bases and J by 14 bases. CDR1 is MNHEY and CDR2 is SVGAGI in the germline V gene. CDR3 residues: CASSYGTGGSRLFF. In nucleotides, the CDR3 is TGTGCCAGCAGTTACGGGACAGGGGGATCGAGGCTGTTTTTT.

The chain recombines TRBV27 with TRBJ2-7; no firm D call. Trimming pared 6 bases from V and 4 bases from J, leaving 13 bases between. The CDR3 has 13 amino acids. Germline CDR1 MNHEY, CDR2 SMNVEV (reference sequence). CDR3 sequence (DNA): TGTGCCAGCAGATTGACTGAACAATACGAGCAGTACTTC. It is translated as CASRLTEQYEQYF.